This T cell receptor beta chain appears in the sequencing data of a study of graft-versus-host responses after intestinal transplantation. Study overall: Grafts that recipients had were multivisceral, liver-intestinal, or isolated intestinal transplants. Each patient got anti-thymocyte globulin induction, then tacrolimus and steroids for approximately three years.

Profiled with immunoSEQ multiplex PCR; TCRdb holds only in-frame clones, not every one. The sample holds approximately 58,000 clones, around nine tenths seen once. Study-wide results and caveats: Some GvH clones were seen earlier in gut or blood, suggesting intestinal origin. Declining HvG levels early post-transplant were linked to peak circulating GvH clone levels.

The CDR3 covers 14 residues. In germline, CDR1 is SGDLS, CDR2 YYNGEE. The V segment lost 3 bases and the J segment 7 bases; nucleotides outside the gene matches: 5. As regards this clone: The antigen remains unidentified.

Sample: PBMCs, taken 26 days after transplant. The chain carries TRBV9 and TRBJ1-4; 8 positions agree with TRBD1. This receptor was taken from a human patient who received an intestinal transplant, so some T cells may come from the graft donor. CDR3 amino acids: CASSGDRWGEKLFF. As DNA, the CDR3 is TGTGCCAGCAGCGGGGACAGGTGGGGTGAAAAACTGTTTTTT.